This T cell receptor beta chain was retrieved from a study of shared clonotypes between healthy human individuals. Positive CCR7 selection of CD45RO-negative cells yielded the naive CD8 cells, and terminally differentiated effector memory CD45RA+ cells were excluded. HIV-negative, healthy adults without recent acute infections or vaccinations were the donors. Deep-level running was used for the assay. TCRdb keeps only in-frame clones here, not all; method: immunoSEQ multiplex PCR. This table holds about 2.2 million clones, over 85% found once. With V trimmed by 1 base and J by 2 bases, 6 bases remained unmatched. This CDR3 has 17 amino acids. Germline V gene lookup returns CDR1 SGHVS and CDR2 FQNEAQ.

The clonotype comes from a man aged 18 to 30 in good health. Some clones in this sample may be carry-over from other donors' samples. This rearrangement joins TRBV7-8 to TRBJ2-4; 9 bases align to TRBD2. Sequenced input: naive CD8+ T cells from PBMCs. This chain's CDR3 is CASSLVGGRATKNIQYF. The CDR3 nucleotides read TGTGCCAGCAGCTTAGTCGGCGGGAGGGCCACCAAAAACATTCAGTACTTC.